Sequencing of this T cell receptor (beta chain) was carried out in a study of CXCR3-negative and CXCR3-positive naive CD8 T cells. This CDR3 has 16 residues. Germline V lookup: CDR1 MNHEY, CDR2 SVGAGI. TRB cDNA libraries were made by UMI-labeled 5' RACE. TCRdb reprocessed the 5' RACE reads and reports one entry per CDR3 protein, with no DNA. The table counts tens of thousands of distinct CDR3 sequences; 15% lies in the top ten. General study findings and limits: Memory cells differed in TRBV-TRBJ usage, but naive CXCR3-negative and CXCR3-positive cells had similar usage. Similar levels of surface CD5 were seen between naive subsets; TCR strength was inferred from TRB CDR3 properties.

Points on this clonotype: Its antigen is not identified.

V gene TRBV6-5 combines with J gene TRBJ2-7; as DNA is missing, the TRBD1 call by TCRdb cannot be tested. The sample consisted of memory CD8+ T cells from blood. This clonotype originated in a human donor in good health. Some clones in this sample may be carry-over from other donors' samples. The CDR3 here is CASSYSRGQGSYEQYF.